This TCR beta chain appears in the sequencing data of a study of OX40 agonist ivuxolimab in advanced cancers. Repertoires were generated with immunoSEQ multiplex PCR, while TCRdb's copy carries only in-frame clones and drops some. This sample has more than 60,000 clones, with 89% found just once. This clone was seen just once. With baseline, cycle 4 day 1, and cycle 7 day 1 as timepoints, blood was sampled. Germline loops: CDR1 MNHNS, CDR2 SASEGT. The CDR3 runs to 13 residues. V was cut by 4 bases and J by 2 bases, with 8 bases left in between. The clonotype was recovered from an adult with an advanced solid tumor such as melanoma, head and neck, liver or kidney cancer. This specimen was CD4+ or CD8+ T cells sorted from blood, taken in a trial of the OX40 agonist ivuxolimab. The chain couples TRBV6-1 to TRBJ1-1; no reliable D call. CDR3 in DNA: TGTGCCAGCAGTGCGGAGGAAAACACTGAAGCTTTCTTT. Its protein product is CASSAEENTEAFF.